A single sample is the source of the 3 T cell receptor beta chains below, sequenced in a study of human T cells and chemical hapten exposure. TCRdb passed the RACE reads through MiXCR, listing each CDR3 protein once. Among 35,000 to 50,000 distinct CDR3 sequences, 12% were seen once, and the ten largest hold roughly 6.1%. Time point denoted: pre-sensitization, week 0. Treatment: therapeutic diphenylcyclopropenone sensitization with weekly scalp DPC. The sequenced sample was whole blood, obtained in connection with sensitization to the hapten diphenylcyclopropenone (DPC). These receptors came from a woman in her thirties with alopecia areata. Some clones in this sample may be carry-over from other donors' samples.

V is TRBV19 and J is TRBJ2-1; a weak D match, TRBD2 (5 bases). The CDR3 sequence is 15 residues long. The germline V gene has CDR1 LNHDA and CDR2 SQIVND (reference sequence). Trimming removed 7 bases from V and 2 bases from J, with 15 bases in between. In nucleotides, the CDR3 is TGTGCCAGTAAAGTCGCGAGGGAGACCTACAATGAGCAGTTCTTC. Protein: CASKVARETYNEQFF.

This clonotype has ten or more counts. The rearrangement links TRBV23-1 to TRBJ2-5; D might be TRBD1 (5 bases). TRBV23-1 is noted as an ORF with a role that remains uncertain. The CDR3 extends over 16 amino acids. With 4 bases removed from V and 7 bases from J, the gap between germline ends came to 22 bases. The CDR3 region is CASSPPRAETPGTQYF. The CDR3 nucleotides read TGCGCCAGCAGTCCCCCCAGGGCTGAGACCCCCGGGACCCAGTACTTC.

This clonotype was seen more than once but under ten times. J is TRBJ2-4 and V is TRBV7-2; D uncertain. V shed 3 bases and J shed 0 bases, with 12 bases lying between them. The CDR3 runs to 16 residues. Germline CDR1 is SGHTA and CDR2 is FQGNSA. For the CDR3, the DNA is TGTGCCAGCAGCTTTGACGGTGACCTAGCCAAAAACATTCAGTACTTC. Its protein is CASSFDGDLAKNIQYF.